This T cell receptor beta chain was profiled in a study of cytomegalovirus exposure and HLA in healthy donors. Overall study results and limits: Associated with cytomegalovirus, according to the listing, were 164 TCR beta chains. Across donors, most TCRs were seen rarely, yet some public ones were widespread. In vitro work confirmed that a few CMV-associated chains recognize CMV antigens. A later examination showed that TCR association rates differed by HLA locus, with DRB1 most and HLA-C fewest.

13 Jbeta primers and 60 Vbeta primers were used for the PCR. Data came from immunoSEQ multiplex PCR; TCRdb stores just in-frame clones and leaves some out. This table holds some 190,000 clones, about 87% found once. There are 13 residues in the CDR3. Germline V CDR1 and CDR2: GTSNPN, SVGIG (reference sequence). V shed 7 bases and J 1 base; nucleotides not matched to a gene: 3. This clone was detected only a few times. The antigen is not known. Material: PBMCs. The clonotype comes from a man aged 30 to 39 in good health and CMV-seronegative. V and J are TRBV30 and TRBJ2-2; 7 nucleotides align to TRBD1. The CDR3 DNA sequence: TGTGCCTATGACAGGGAGAACACCGGGGAGCTGTTTTTT. Translating gives CAYDRENTGELFF. The whole variable domain, filled in from reference TRBV30 and TRBJ2-2, reads SQTIHQWPATLVQPVGSPLSLECTVEGTSNPNLYWYRQAAGRGLQLLFYSVGIGQISSEVPQNLSASRPQDRQFILSSKKLLLSDSGFYLCAYDRENTGELFFGEGSRLTVL.